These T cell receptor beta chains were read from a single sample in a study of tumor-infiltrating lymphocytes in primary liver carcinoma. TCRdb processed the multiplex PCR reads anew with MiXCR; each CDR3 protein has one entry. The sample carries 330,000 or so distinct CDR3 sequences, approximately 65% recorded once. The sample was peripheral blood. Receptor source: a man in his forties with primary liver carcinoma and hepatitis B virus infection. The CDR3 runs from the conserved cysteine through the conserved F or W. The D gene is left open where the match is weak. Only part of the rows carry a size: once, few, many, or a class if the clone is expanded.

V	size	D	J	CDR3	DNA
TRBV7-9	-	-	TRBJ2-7	CASSLKGPPRLCEQYF	TGTGCCAGCAGCTTAAAAGGGCCACCCCGCCTCTGCGAGCAGTACTTC
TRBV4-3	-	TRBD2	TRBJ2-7	CASSQASTGTSGRESYKQYF	TGCGCCAGCAGCCAAGCCTCCACCGGGACTAGCGGGAGAGAGTCCTACAAGCAGTACTTC
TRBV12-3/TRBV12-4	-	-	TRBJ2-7	CANSSTDSYLEQYF	TGTGCCAACAGTTCCACGGACAGTTATCTCGAGCAGTACTTC
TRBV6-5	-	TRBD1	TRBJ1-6	CASSSDRGYNSTLHF	TGTGCCAGCAGTTCGGACAGGGGATATAATTCAACCCTCCACTTT
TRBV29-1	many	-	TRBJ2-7	CSVEGRGFYEQYF	TGCAGCGTTGAGGGACGTGGGTTCTACGAGCAGTACTTC
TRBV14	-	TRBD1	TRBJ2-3	CASSPRGIVGLVTQYF	TGTGCCAGCAGCCCCAGGGGGATCGTTGGTCTAGTTACGCAGTATTTT
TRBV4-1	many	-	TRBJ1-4	CASSQEGRSNEKLFF	TGCGCCAGCAGCCAAGAGGGACGGAGTAATGAAAAACTGTTTTTT
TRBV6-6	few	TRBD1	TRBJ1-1	CATLGGGTEAFF	TGTGCCACCCTAGGGGGCGGAACTGAAGCTTTCTTT
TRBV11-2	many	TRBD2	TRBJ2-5	CASSRTSGTQETQYF	TGTGCCAGCAGCCGAACTAGCGGCACTCAAGAGACCCAGTACTTC
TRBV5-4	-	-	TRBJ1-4	CTSSLEDTSEKLFF	TGTACCAGCAGCTTGGAAGACACGAGTGAAAAACTGTTTTTT
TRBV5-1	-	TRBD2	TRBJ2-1	CASSLMTSESEQFF	TGCGCCAGCAGCTTGATGACTAGCGAGTCTGAGCAGTTCTTC
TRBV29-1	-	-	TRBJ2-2	CGASVRGSGELFF	TGCGGCGCGTCGGTCAGGGGCTCCGGGGAGCTGTTTTTT
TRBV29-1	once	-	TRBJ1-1	CSVEEGIMNTEAFF	TGCAGCGTTGAGGAGGGAATTATGAACACTGAAGCTTTCTTT
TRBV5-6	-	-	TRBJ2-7	CARSPPSDSYEQYF	TGTGCCAGGAGCCCCCCTAGCGATTCCTACGAGCAGTACTTC
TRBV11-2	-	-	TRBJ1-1	CASSLNLRGLGYTETFF	TGTGCCAGCAGCTTAAATCTTCGGGGCCTGGGTTACACTGAAACTTTCTTT
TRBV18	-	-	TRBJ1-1	CASSPGTQRGEAFF	TGTGCCAGCTCACCAGGGACCCAACGAGGTGAAGCTTTCTTT
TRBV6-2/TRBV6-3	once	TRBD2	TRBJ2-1	CASSYSTRVAGEGEQFF	TGTGCCAGCAGTTACTCCACGAGGGTAGCGGGAGAGGGAGAGCAGTTCTTC
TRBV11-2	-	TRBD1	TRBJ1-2	CPSSPVDRVYRDDYTF	TGTCCCAGCAGCCCGGTCGACAGGGTTTATCGTGATGACTACACCTTC
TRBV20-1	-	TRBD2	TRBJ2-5	CSARDFLTGAGETQYF	TGCAGTGCTAGAGATTTCCTAACGGGAGCGGGGGAGACCCAGTACTTC
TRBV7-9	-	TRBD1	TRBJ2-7	CASSLWTGLEEYF	TGTGCCAGCAGCTTATGGACAGGGCTCGAGGAGTACTTC
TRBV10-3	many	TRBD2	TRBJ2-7	CAISPQRERGEQYF	TGTGCCATCAGTCCACAGCGGGAGCGGGGCGAGCAGTACTTC
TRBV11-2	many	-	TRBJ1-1	CASSGGLNTEAFF	TGTGCCAGCAGCGGGGGTTTGAACACTGAAGCTTTCTTT
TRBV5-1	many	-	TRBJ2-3	CASSSERWTDTQYF	TGCGCCAGCAGCTCGGAGCGGTGGACAGATACGCAGTATTTT
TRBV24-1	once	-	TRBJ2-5	CATSDLTDYQETQYF	TGTGCCACCAGTGATTTGACGGATTACCAAGAGACCCAGTACTTT
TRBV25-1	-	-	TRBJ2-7	CASSEDRPGQIVPYEQYF	TGTGCCAGCAGTGAAGACCGTCCGGGGCAAATAGTTCCTTACGAGCAGTACTTC
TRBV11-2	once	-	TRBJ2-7	CVSSLNPDSLYEQYF	TGTGTCAGCAGTTTAAATCCGGACAGCCTGTACGAGCAATACTTC
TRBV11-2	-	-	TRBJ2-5	CDSSPGGGRETQYF	TGTGACAGCAGCCCCGGAGGGGGGCGTGAGACCCAGTACTTC
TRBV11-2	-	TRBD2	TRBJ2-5	CASSLVASGRGQETQNF	TGTGCCAGCAGCTTAGTGGCTAGTGGGAGGGGCCAAGAGACCCAGAACTTC
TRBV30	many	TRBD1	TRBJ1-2	CAWSIPPGTGYGYTF	TGTGCCTGGAGTATCCCCCCCGGGACAGGCTATGGCTACACCTTC
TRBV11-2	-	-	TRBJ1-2	CASSLCRGRFYGYTF	TGTGCCAGCAGCTTATGCCGGGGGCGCTTCTATGGTTACACCTTC
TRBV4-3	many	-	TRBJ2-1	CASSHSIGEQFF	TGCGCCAGCAGCCACTCGATAGGCGAGCAGTTCTTC
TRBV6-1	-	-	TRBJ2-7	CASSGWDPYEQYF	TGTGCCAGCAGTGGGTGGGACCCCTACGAACAGTACTTC
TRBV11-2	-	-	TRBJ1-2	CASSLKPTYVYTF	TGTGCCAGTAGCTTAAAACCGACCTATGTCTACACCTTC
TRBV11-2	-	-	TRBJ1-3	CASSPVSADVTIYF	TGTGCCAGCAGCCCCGTTTCGGCTGACGTCACCATATATTTT
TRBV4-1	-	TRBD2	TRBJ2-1	CASSQSIAGLPYNEQFF	TGCGCCAGCAGCCAATCTATAGCGGGATTGCCCTACAATGAGCAGTTCTTC
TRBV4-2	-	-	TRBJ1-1	CASSQDIRAGPMNTEASF	TGTGCCAGCAGCCAAGATATTCGGGCAGGACCTATGAACACTGAAGCTTCCTTT
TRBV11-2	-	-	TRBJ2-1	CASSLGVGAPNEQLF	TGTGCCAGCAGCTTAGGAGTGGGAGCCCCCAATGAGCAGCTCTTC
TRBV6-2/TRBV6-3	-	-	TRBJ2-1	CASSEKIKQFF	TGTGCCAGCAGTGAGAAGATCAAGCAGTTCTTC
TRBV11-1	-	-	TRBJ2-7	CASSSTGLRERYF	TGTGCCAGCAGCTCCACAGGGCTTCGCGAGCGGTACTTC
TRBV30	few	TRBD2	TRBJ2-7	CACHGGDTYEQYF	TGTGCCTGCCACGGGGGGGATACCTATGAGCAGTACTTC
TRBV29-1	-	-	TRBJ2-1	CGEGQGRGSEQFF	TGCGGCGAAGGGCAGGGGAGGGGTAGTGAGCAGTTCTTC
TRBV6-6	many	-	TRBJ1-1	CASSPTSGRANTEAFF	TGTGCCAGCAGTCCCACCAGTGGTCGGGCGAACACTGAAGCTTTCTTT
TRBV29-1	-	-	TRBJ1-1	CSVNTGGGNLMLAFF	TGCAGCGTCAACACGGGCGGGGGAAATTTAATGTTGGCTTTCTTT
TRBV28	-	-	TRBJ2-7	CASSLLVGAPYQQYF	TGTGCCAGCAGTTTATTGGTGGGGGCACCCTACCAGCAGTACTTC
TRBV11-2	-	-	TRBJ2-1	CASSLDPTGHYEQFF	TGTGCCAGCAGCTTAGACCCTACAGGTCACTACGAGCAGTTCTTC
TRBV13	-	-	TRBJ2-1	CASSLPVDGQFF	TGTGCCAGCAGCCTACCGGTGGATGGGCAGTTCTTC
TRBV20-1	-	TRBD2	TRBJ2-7	CSAGPGLAGRNEQYF	TGCAGTGCTGGCCCGGGACTAGCGGGTAGGAACGAGCAGTACTTC
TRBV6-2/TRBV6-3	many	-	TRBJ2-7	CASSFSVDEQYF	TGTGCCAGCAGTTTTTCAGTGGACGAGCAGTACTTC
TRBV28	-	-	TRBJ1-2	CASSPIGLLGGYGYTF	TGTGCCAGCAGTCCCATAGGGTTGTTAGGAGGATATGGCTACACCTTC
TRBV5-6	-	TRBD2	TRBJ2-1	CASSYNSPGLAGGDEQFF	TGTGCCAGCAGCTATAACTCGCCGGGACTAGCGGGAGGAGATGAGCAGTTCTTC
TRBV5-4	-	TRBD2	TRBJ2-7	CASSQGLAGTGERYF	TGTGCCAGCAGCCAGGGACTAGCGGGAACGGGAGAGCGGTACTTC
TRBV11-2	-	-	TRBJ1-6	CASTSLGIFNNSPLHF	TGTGCCAGTACCTCCCTTGGGATTTTTAATAATTCACCCCTCCACTTT
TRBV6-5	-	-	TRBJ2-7	CASSTTVAGTEQYF	TGTGCCAGCAGTACGACAGTCGCGGGGACCGAGCAGTACTTC
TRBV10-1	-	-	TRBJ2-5	CASSGGVVGGETHYF	TGCGCCAGCAGTGGTGGAGTGGTAGGAGGAGAGACCCATTACTTC
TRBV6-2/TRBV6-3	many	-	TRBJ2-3	CASSTNFATDTQYF	TGTGCCAGCAGTACAAACTTCGCCACAGATACGCAGTATTTT
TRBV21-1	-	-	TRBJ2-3	CASLPRGHLADTQYF	TGTGCCAGCCTCCCAAGGGGGCATTTGGCAGATACGCAGTATTTT